The clone carrying this T cell receptor (beta chain) was observed a single time. A read error may account for a junction end that differs from germline. This specimen belongs to a study of Graves' ophthalmopathy and Graves' hyperthyroidism. The CDR3 contains 13 residues. The germline V gene encodes CDR1 MNHNY and CDR2 SVGAGI (reference sequence). As the template, RNA transcripts were used to amplify TCR beta CDR3 regions. Following a first-round RT-PCR that used HTBI primers, a second-round multiplex PCR was carried out. TCRdb re-called the multiplex PCR reads with MiXCR, one entry per CDR3 protein. Of some 47,000 distinct CDR3 sequences listed, less than 65% are singletons.

Sequenced sample: peripheral blood. The chain uses TRBV6-6 and TRBJ2-7; 7 bases map to TRBD1. The J call may be wrong; the DNA end is better matched by TRBJ2-1. The receptor was derived from an adult man with Graves' ophthalmopathy. The CDR3 bases are TGTACCAGCAGCCCGGGACAGTCCTACGAGCAGTTCTTC. Protein sequence: CTSSPGQSYEQFF.